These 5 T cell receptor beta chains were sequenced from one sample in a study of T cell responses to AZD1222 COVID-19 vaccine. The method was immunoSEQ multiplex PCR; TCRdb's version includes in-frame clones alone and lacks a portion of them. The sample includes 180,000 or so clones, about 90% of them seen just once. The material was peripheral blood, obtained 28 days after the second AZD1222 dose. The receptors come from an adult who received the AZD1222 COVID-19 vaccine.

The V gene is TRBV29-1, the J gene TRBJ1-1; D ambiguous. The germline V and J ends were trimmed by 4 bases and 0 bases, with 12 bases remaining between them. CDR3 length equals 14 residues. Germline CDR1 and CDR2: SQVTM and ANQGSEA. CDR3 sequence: CSVVKGPMNTEAFF. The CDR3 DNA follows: TGCAGCGTTGTCAAGGGTCCCATGAACACTGAAGCTTTCTTT.

The CDR3 loop is CASSFSDRSTSSYNSPLHF. In nucleotides, the CDR3 is TGTGCCAGCAGCTTTTCAGACAGGTCTACTAGCTCCTATAATTCACCCCTCCACTTT. This chain joins TRBV7-9 and TRBJ1-6; TRBD1 is a possible D gene (6 bases). The V and J ends lost 3 bases and 0 bases respectively, with 18 bases between them. CDR3 size: 19 residues. Germline-derived CDR1 and CDR2 are SEHNR and FQNEAQ (reference sequence).

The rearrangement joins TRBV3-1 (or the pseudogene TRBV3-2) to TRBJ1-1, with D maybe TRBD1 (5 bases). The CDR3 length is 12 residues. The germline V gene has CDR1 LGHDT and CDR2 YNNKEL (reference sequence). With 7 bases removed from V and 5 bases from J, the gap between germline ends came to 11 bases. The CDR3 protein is CASTRGGTEAFF. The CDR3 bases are TGTGCCAGCACCCGGGGCGGGACTGAAGCTTTCTTT.

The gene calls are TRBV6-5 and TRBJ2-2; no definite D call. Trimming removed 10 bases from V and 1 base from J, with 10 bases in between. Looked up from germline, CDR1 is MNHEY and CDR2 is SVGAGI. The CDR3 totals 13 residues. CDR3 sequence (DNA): TGTGCCACGGATCAGGTGAACACCGGGGAGCTGTTTTTT. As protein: CATDQVNTGELFF.

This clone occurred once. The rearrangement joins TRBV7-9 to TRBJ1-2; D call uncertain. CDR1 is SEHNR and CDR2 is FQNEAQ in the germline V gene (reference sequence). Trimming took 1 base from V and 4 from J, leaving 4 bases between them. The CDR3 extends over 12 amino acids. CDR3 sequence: CASSLGPYGYTF. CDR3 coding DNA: TGTGCCAGCAGCTTAGGCCCCTATGGCTACACCTTC.